One and the same sample provided the 32 T cell receptor beta chains below, sequenced in a study of T-cell memory formation after mild COVID-19. TCRdb independently ran MiXCR on the 5' RACE reads; one entry per CDR3 protein. The sample lists almost 350,000 distinct CDR3 sequences, 20% to 25% occurring once. The sequenced sample consisted of PBMCs or a T cell subset sorted from them (not recorded which). These receptors were taken from a man aged 18 to 29 who had mild COVID-19 (a few samples of this study predate the infection). Cell type and time point are not known.

This clonotype was counted ten times or more. The CDR3 region has the DNA TGCAGTGCTAGAGCGGGTAGACGAGAGACCCAGTACTTC. This translates into CSARAGRRETQYF. This chain uses TRBV20-1 with TRBJ2-5; D remains ambiguous. The CDR3 contains 13 residues. The V gene's germline CDR1 is DFQATT and CDR2 SNEGSKA (reference sequence). Trimming shortened V by 1 base and J by 4 bases, and 10 bases separated the two germline ends.

The CDR3 DNA is TGCAGCGATCAGTCGCGGGGGTTTAGAGATTACTATGGCTACACCTTC. Protein product: CSDQSRGFRDYYGYTF. The rearrangement links TRBV29-1 to TRBJ1-2, with D tentatively TRBD1 (5 bases). The germline V and J ends were trimmed by 7 bases and 3 bases, with 24 bases remaining between them. Germline V gene data show CDR1 as SQVTM and CDR2 as ANQGSEA. The length of the CDR3 is 16 residues.

In its sample, this clonotype was seen a few times. This chain links TRBV11-2 with TRBJ2-5, with 8 nucleotides matching TRBD1. The germline V gene encodes CDR1 SGHAT and CDR2 FQNNGV. This CDR3 region has 14 residues. V was pared by 5 bases and J by 3 bases, with 5 bases of the junction left unmatched. The CDR3, as DNA: TGTGCCAGCAGCCACGGACAGGGTGAAGAGACCCAGTACTTC. Translated: CASSHGQGEETQYF.

This clonotype was found a few times. This rearrangement joins TRBV7-3 to TRBJ2-3; either TRBD1 or TRBD2 may supply D (5 bases each). Trimming shortened V by 4 bases and J by 1 base, and 9 bases separated the two germline ends. Germline CDR1 and CDR2: SGHTA and FQGTGA. The CDR3 consists of 14 residues. CDR3: CASSSLGGTDTQYF. The CDR3 coding sequence is TGTGCCAGCAGCTCCTTGGGGGGCACAGATACGCAGTATTTT. The whole variable domain, remainder taken from reference TRBV7-3 and TRBJ2-3, is GAGVSQTPSNKVTEKGKYVELRCDPISGHTALYWYRQSLGQGPEFLIYFQGTGAADDSGLPNDRFFAVRPEGSVSTLKIQRTERGDSAVYLCASSSLGGTDTQYFGPGTRLTVL.

This clonotype came up once. The rearrangement links TRBV4-2 to TRBJ2-5; D not resolved. Germline V gene sequence: CDR1 LGHNA, CDR2 YNFKEQ. Deletions cut 0 bases from V and 4 bases from J, with 12 bases between. This CDR3 contains 15 residues. The CDR3 loop is CASSQDQSSAETQYF. The CDR3 nucleotides read TGTGCCAGCAGCCAAGATCAGTCCAGTGCAGAGACCCAGTACTTC.

The J gene is TRBJ2-1, the V gene TRBV2; no clear D gene. Per germline, CDR1 SNHLY and CDR2 FYNNEI. This CDR3 spans 12 amino acids. V shed 3 bases and J shed 3 bases, with 3 bases lying between them. The CDR3 DNA is TGTGCCAGCAGTGATTACTACAATGAGCAGTTCTTC. It yields the protein CASSDYYNEQFF.

The table lists this clonotype with a few counts. The chain uses TRBV5-1 and TRBJ1-6; D is unresolved. Trimming stripped 3 bases from V and 6 bases from J, with 13 bases between. The CDR3 extends over 15 amino acids. The germline V gene encodes CDR1 SGHRS and CDR2 YFSETQ. The CDR3 is CASSSQANLNSPLHF. Here the CDR3 DNA reads TGCGCCAGCAGCTCTCAGGCTAACCTTAATTCACCCCTCCACTTT.

This clonotype was seen only a few times. The chain uses TRBV7-3 and TRBJ2-2, with 9 bases aligning to TRBD2. This CDR3 comprises 15 residues. Germline lookup yields CDR1 SGHTA and CDR2 FQGTGA. Trimming at V came to 2 bases and at J to 6 bases, leaving 4 bases not matched to a gene. For the CDR3, the DNA is TGTGCCAGCAGCTTATCTAGCGGGGCCCCCGGGGAGCTGTTTTTT. This sequence encodes CASSLSSGAPGELFF.

The V gene is TRBV29-1, the J gene TRBJ2-5, with D possibly being TRBD2 (5 bases). Germline values: CDR1 SQVTM, CDR2 ANQGSEA. The CDR3 is 12 amino acids. V shed 7 bases and J shed 4 bases, with 13 bases lying between them. The CDR3 loop is CSGARGGETQYF. For the CDR3, the DNA is TGCAGCGGGGCACGGGGTGGAGAGACCCAGTACTTC.

This clonotype was counted a few times. The chain employs TRBV20-1 and TRBJ2-7, with D possibly being TRBD2 (6 bases). Trimming left V 3 bases short and J 3 bases short, with 18 bases between. This CDR3 region has 15 residues. Germline lookup yields CDR1 DFQATT and CDR2 SNEGSKA (reference sequence). Here the CDR3 reads CSARWSLGGIYEQYF. CDR3 in DNA: TGCAGTGCTAGGTGGAGCCTGGGGGGAATCTACGAGCAGTACTTC.

This sequence joins TRBV7-9 and TRBJ1-2, with D possibly TRBD1 on 5 matching bases. V lost 0 bases, J lost 2 bases, and 13 bases lay in between. The CDR3 totals 16 residues. Per the germline V gene, CDR1 is SEHNR and CDR2 is FQNEAQ (reference sequence). CDR3 in DNA: TGTGCCAGCAGCTTAGCTGGGGCAGCTGGCAACTATGGCTACACCTTC. This codes for CASSLAGAAGNYGYTF.

Only a few counts were recorded for this clonotype. The rearrangement links TRBV28 to TRBJ1-2, with TRBD1 identical over 8 bases. The CDR3 covers 15 residues. Germline V gives CDR1 MDHEN, CDR2 SYDVKM. J lost 4 bases, V lost 5 bases, and 9 bases had no gene match. CDR3 in amino acids: CASSGQGASLYGYTF. The CDR3 coding sequence is TGTGCCAGCAGTGGACAGGGCGCGAGCCTCTATGGCTACACCTTC.

This rearrangement joins TRBV4-3 to TRBJ2-5, with 11 bases aligning to TRBD1. The CDR3 spans 15 residues. The germline V gene has CDR1 LGHNA and CDR2 YSLEER. V gave up 6 bases and J gave up 5 bases; unmatched junction bases: 8. CDR3 DNA sequence: TGCGCCAGCAGTCCGGGACAGGGGGATTTGGAGACCCAGTACTTC. This codes for CASSPGQGDLETQYF.

The V gene is TRBV12-3 or TRBV12-4, the J gene TRBJ1-5, with D possibly being TRBD1 (5 bases). V lost 6 bases and J 8 bases, leaving 14 bases between the germline ends. The CDR3 is made up of 13 amino acids. This chain's CDR3 is CASSDSGSEPQHF. CDR3 nucleotides: TGTGCCAGCAGCGACAGTGGGTCGGAGCCCCAGCATTTT.

The chain carries TRBV3-1 and TRBJ2-5, with D tentatively TRBD2 (6 bases). Germline values: CDR1 LGHDT, CDR2 YNNKEL (reference sequence). V lost 0 bases, J lost 2 bases, and 25 bases lay in between. This CDR3 is built from 20 residues. The CDR3 region is CASSQDRRVFDHRGQETQYF. The CDR3 nucleotides read TGTGCCAGCAGCCAAGATAGGAGGGTTTTTGACCACAGAGGGCAAGAGACCCAGTACTTC.

This chain links TRBV29-1 with TRBJ1-4; D unclear. The ends were cut back, 4 bases at V and 3 bases at J, with 12 bases in the middle. The germline gives CDR1 SQVTM, CDR2 ANQGSEA. CDR3 length equals 14 residues. CDR3 residues: CSVGLTGANEKLFF. CDR3 DNA: TGCAGCGTTGGATTGACTGGGGCTAATGAAAAACTGTTTTTT.

The chain employs TRBV21-1 and TRBJ2-7; TRBD1, the table's D call, was not compared with the DNA. TRBV21-1 is given as a pseudogene. This CDR3 has 14 amino acids. The CDR3 region has the DNA TGTGCCAACCTGTCTACAGGGAAGACCTACGAGCAGTACTTC. It translates to CANLSTGKTYEQYF.

This clonotype was seen only a few times. The chain is built from TRBV2 and TRBJ1-5; D unclear. In germline, CDR1 is SNHLY, CDR2 FYNNEI. This CDR3 contains 14 residues. V was pared by 4 bases and J by 6 bases, with 13 bases between. CDR3 amino acids: CASSGRGGGQPQHF. The CDR3 region has the DNA TGTGCCAGCAGTGGTCGGGGAGGTGGTCAGCCCCAGCATTTT.

This clonotype appeared once. The chain joins TRBV2 to TRBJ2-2; D possibly uses TRBD1 or TRBD2 (5 bases each). Per germline, CDR1 SNHLY and CDR2 FYNNEI. This CDR3 has 15 residues. Trimming removed 1 base from V and 6 bases from J, with 12 bases in between. The CDR3 region has the DNA TGTGCCAGCAGTGAAGTCGCCTTGGGGGCCGGGGAGCTGTTTTTT. Protein product: CASSEVALGAGELFF. Full variable domain (remainder filled in from reference TRBV2 and TRBJ2-2): EPEVTQTPSHQVTQMGQEVILRCVPISNHLYFYWYRQILGQKVEFLVSFYNNEISEKSEIFDDQFSVERPDGSNFTLKIRSTKLEDSAMYFCASSEVALGAGELFFGEGSRLTVL.

The chain employs TRBV6-5 and TRBJ2-5; D tentatively reads TRBD1 or TRBD2 (6 bases each). Germline CDR1 is MNHEY and CDR2 is SVGAGI. The V end was cut by 3 bases, the J end by 3 bases, with 8 bases between. The CDR3 length is 13 residues. The CDR3 DNA reads as TGTGCCAGCAGTTATAGGGGGGAAGAGACCCAGTACTTC. Amino acid sequence: CASSYRGEETQYF.

V is TRBV24-1 and J is TRBJ2-1, with TRBD1 identical over 9 bases. V lost 4 bases, J lost 7 bases, and 10 bases stayed unmatched. This CDR3 has 16 amino acids. CDR1 and CDR2 from the germline V gene are KGHDR and SFDVKD. CDR3 in DNA: TGTGCCACCAGTGAACTCGGACAGGGGAATGTGAATGAGCAGTTCTTC. Translating gives CATSELGQGNVNEQFF.

The chain carries TRBV6-5 and TRBJ2-5, with D unclear. The CDR3 runs 14 residues. Germline values: CDR1 MNHEY, CDR2 SVGAGI. Trimming removed 7 bases at V and 4 bases at J, with 16 bases between. CDR3 loop: CASNWGNPGETQYF. The CDR3 nucleotides are TGTGCCAGCAATTGGGGAAATCCGGGAGAGACCCAGTACTTC.

The rearrangement joins TRBV24-1 to TRBJ1-2; 9 bases match TRBD1. The CDR3 length is 13 residues. The germline gives CDR1 KGHDR, CDR2 SFDVKD. Losses at the gene ends were 9 bases for V and 4 bases for J; bases not matched to a gene: 5. CDR3 amino acids: CATQPGQGYGYTF. The DNA of the CDR3 is TGTGCCACCCAGCCGGGACAGGGCTATGGCTACACCTTC.

CDR3 in amino acids: CASSLRTAHGYTF. The CDR3 DNA is TGTGCCAGCAGCTTAAGGACAGCTCATGGCTACACCTTC. This chain links TRBV7-9 with TRBJ1-2; D may be TRBD1 (6 bases). With 2 bases removed from V and 6 bases from J, the gap between germline ends came to 10 bases. CDR1 SEHNR and CDR2 FQNEAQ come from the germline V gene (reference sequence). This CDR3 is built from 13 residues.

This clonotype was found a few times. The rearrangement uses TRBV15 and TRBJ2-7; TRBD1 matches at 9 bases. Per germline, CDR1 LNHNV and CDR2 YYDKDF (reference sequence). The CDR3 loop spans 14 amino acids. V trimming: 4 bases; J trimming: 3 bases; junction bases outside the gene matches: 4. CDR3 in amino acids: CATSTGTGRYEQYV. CDR3 coding DNA: TGTGCCACCAGCACCGGGACAGGGCGCTACGAGCAGTACGTC.

This clonotype has just a few counts. The chain links TRBV18 to TRBJ1-2; D remains unclear. CDR1 is KGHSH and CDR2 is LQKENI in the germline V gene. This CDR3 comprises 12 residues. V lost 3 bases, J lost 7 bases, and 9 bases lay in between. This CDR3 reads CASSPPDTGYTF. Here the CDR3 DNA reads TGTGCCAGCTCACCCCCGGATACTGGCTACACCTTC.

This clonotype was seen only a few times. The rearrangement uses TRBV7-9 and TRBJ1-4, with D unresolved. Germline V lookup: CDR1 SEHNR, CDR2 FQNEAQ (reference sequence). Between the trimmed V and J ends, which lost 2 bases and 5 bases, there was a span of 18 bases. This CDR3 is built from 17 residues. CDR3 in amino acids: CASSLRSGGAWNEKLFF. The CDR3 bases are TGTGCCAGCAGCTTAAGGTCCGGCGGAGCCTGGAATGAAAAACTGTTTTTT.

Ten or more counts support this clonotype. V is TRBV7-9 and J is TRBJ1-2, with TRBD1 as a possible D gene (6 bases). V gave up 5 bases and J gave up 4 bases, with 17 bases separating them. CDR1 SEHNR and CDR2 FQNEAQ come from the germline V gene (reference sequence). The CDR3 runs to 15 residues. The DNA of the CDR3 is TGTGCCAGCAGCCAAAACCTCAGGGGTATCTATGGCTACACCTTC. Protein product: CASSQNLRGIYGYTF.

In this sample, this clonotype turned up a few times. This sequence joins TRBV5-5 and TRBJ2-2; a weak D match, TRBD1 (5 bases). The length of the CDR3 is 14 residues. V shed 3 bases and J shed 5 bases, with 11 bases lying between them. In germline, CDR1 is SGHKS, CDR2 YYEKEE (reference sequence). The CDR3 nucleotides read TGTGCCAGCAGCTCCTCGACAGCAACCGGGGAGCTGTTTTTT. Translating gives CASSSSTATGELFF.

V is TRBV7-3 and J is TRBJ2-3; 7 nucleotides match TRBD2. Germline assignment: CDR1 SGHTA and CDR2 FQGTGA. The CDR3 contains 15 residues. J gave up 4 bases and V 0 bases, and 4 bases lay outside the gene matches. The CDR3, as DNA: TGTGCCAGCAGCTTAACTGGACTAGTATCAGATACGCAGTATTTT. It is translated as CASSLTGLVSDTQYF.

Turning to this clonotype: Germline and junction disagree at one end, which may indicate a read error. The V gene is TRBV7-7, the J gene TRBJ2-1; 14 bases match TRBD2. This CDR3 spans 16 amino acids. CDR1 and CDR2 (germline): SSHAT, FNYEAQ (reference sequence). DNA of the CDR3: TGTGCTAGCAGCTTGGGACTAGCGGGGGTCTACAATGAGCAGTTCTTC. It encodes CASSLGLAGVYNEQFF.

The chain employs TRBV5-4 and TRBJ2-5; 7 bases align to TRBD1. Trimming cost V 10 bases and J 5 bases; bases outside gene matches: 11. The germline gives CDR1 SGHNT, CDR2 YYREEE (reference sequence). This CDR3 contains 13 residues. The CDR3 bases are TGTGCCGGTAGACAGGGCCCGGGGGAGACCCAGTACTTC. This sequence encodes CAGRQGPGETQYF.